Below, one TCR beta chain is given with its context. Its antigen is unknown. Mismatch with germline at one junction end may stem from a read error. Method: immunoSEQ multiplex PCR; TCRdb's copy keeps in-frame clones and lacks some. The sample has approximately 1.5 million clones; 98% are singletons. The CDR3 has 20 amino acids. Germline CDR1 is SGHTS and CDR2 is YDEGEE. The sample is drawn from a study of shared clonotypes between healthy human individuals. Overall study results and limits: Clonotype sharing across donors was expected to vary with sequencing depth.

The clonotype was recovered from a man aged 30 to 45 in good health. The sequenced sample consisted of naive CD4+ T cells sorted from blood. Subset noted: CD45RA+ positively selected. The chain recombines TRBV5-8 with TRBJ2-1, with 11 bases identical to TRBD2. The CDR3 sequence is CATSSFTGWTSGYSYNEQFF. CDR3 sequence (DNA): TGTGCCACCAGCAGTTTTACAGGTTGGACTAGCGGGTACTCCTACAATGAGCAGTTCTTC. Drawing the rest from reference TRBV5-8 and TRBJ2-1, the complete variable domain is EAGVTQSPTHLIKTRGQQATLRCSPISGHTSVYWYQQALGLGLQFLLWYDEGEERNRGNFPPRFSGRQFPNYSSELNVNALELEDSALYLCATSSFTGWTSGYSYNEQFFGPGTRLTVL.